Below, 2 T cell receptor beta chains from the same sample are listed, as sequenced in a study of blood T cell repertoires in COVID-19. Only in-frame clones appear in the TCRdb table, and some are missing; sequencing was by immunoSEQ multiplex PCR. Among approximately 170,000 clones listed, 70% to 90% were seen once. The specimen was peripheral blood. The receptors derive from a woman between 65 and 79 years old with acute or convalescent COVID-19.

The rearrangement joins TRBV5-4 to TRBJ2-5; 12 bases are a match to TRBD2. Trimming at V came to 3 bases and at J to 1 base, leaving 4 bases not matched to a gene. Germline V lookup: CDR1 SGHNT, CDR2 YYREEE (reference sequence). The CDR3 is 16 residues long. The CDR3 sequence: CASSSLAGGRQETQYF. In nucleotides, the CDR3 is TGTGCCAGCAGCTCACTAGCGGGGGGCCGCCAAGAGACCCAGTACTTC.

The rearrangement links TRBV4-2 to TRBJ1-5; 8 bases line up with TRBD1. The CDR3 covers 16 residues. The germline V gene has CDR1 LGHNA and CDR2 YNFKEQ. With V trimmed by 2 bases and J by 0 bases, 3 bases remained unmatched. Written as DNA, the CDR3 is TGTGCCAGCAGCCAAATGACAGGGGATAGCAATCAGCCCCAGCATTTT. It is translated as CASSQMTGDSNQPQHF.